The 13 T cell receptor beta chains presented below share a single source sample, sequenced in a study of identifying expanded T cells in peripheral blood. Only in-frame clones appear in the TCRdb table, and some are missing; sequencing was by immunoSEQ multiplex PCR. The sample consists of more than 75,000 clones, 88% of them appearing once. Material for sequencing was blood. All receptors come from a person aged 18 to 75 in good health.

V and J are TRBV6-1 and TRBJ1-4; D unclear. CDR3 size: 15 residues. The V and J ends lost 5 bases and 0 bases respectively, with 10 bases between them. Per the germline V gene, CDR1 is MNHNS and CDR2 is SASEGT. The DNA of the CDR3 is TGTGCCAGCAGTAGCCGAGGAGCAACTAATGAAAAACTGTTTTTT. This sequence encodes CASSSRGATNEKLFF.

For the CDR3, the DNA is TGCGCCAGCAGCTTAGAGACAGGGGGTTCCTACGAGCAGTACTTC. Its protein product is CASSLETGGSYEQYF. The chain has TRBV5-1 and TRBJ2-7; 9 bases align to TRBD1. CDR3 length: 15 amino acids. Germline lookup yields CDR1 SGHRS and CDR2 YFSETQ. The V segment lost 2 bases and the J segment 1 base; nucleotides outside the gene matches: 4.

CDR3 bases: TGCGCCAGCAGCCACGGCGGGAGGTCCTCCTACAATGAGCAGTTCTTC. As protein: CASSHGGRSSYNEQFF. The V call is TRBV4-1, the J call TRBJ2-1; TRBD2 aligns across 8 bases. The ends lost 3 bases at V and 0 bases at J; junction bases unmatched: 4. CDR1 and CDR2 from the germline V gene are MGHRA and YSYEKL. The CDR3 length is 16 residues.

J is TRBJ1-6 and V is TRBV19, with 9 positions matching TRBD1. Per germline, CDR1 LNHDA and CDR2 SQIVND (reference sequence). The CDR3 consists of 15 residues. The V segment lost 3 bases and the J segment 7 bases; nucleotides outside the gene matches: 4. The DNA of the CDR3 is TGTGCCAGTAGTATGGGACAGGGTGGGAATTCACCCCTCCACTTT. Encoded protein: CASSMGQGGNSPLHF.

This chain joins TRBV27 and TRBJ2-1; unclear D gene. V was shortened by 4 bases and J by 3 bases, with 7 bases between the two germline ends. The CDR3 runs to 13 residues. The V gene's germline CDR1 is MNHEY and CDR2 SMNVEV (reference sequence). The CDR3 DNA is TGTGCCAGCAGTTCTCCGGGCTACAATGAGCAGTTCTTC. This sequence encodes CASSSPGYNEQFF.

This chain connects TRBV9 to TRBJ2-3; 7 bases line up with TRBD2. The CDR3 consists of 16 residues. The germline V gene encodes CDR1 SGDLS and CDR2 YYNGEE. With 3 bases clipped from V and 1 base from J, the junction kept 8 bases outside the gene matches. In DNA, the CDR3 is TGTGCCAGCAGCGAGTCCGGGAGGCCAGGCACAGATACGCAGTATTTT. Amino acid sequence: CASSESGRPGTDTQYF.

V is TRBV6-6 and J is TRBJ1-2; 7 bases map to TRBD1. The V gene end was trimmed by 6 bases and the J gene end by 2 bases; junction bases not matched to a gene: 6. The CDR3 contains 14 residues. From germline, CDR1 is MNHNY and CDR2 SVGAGI (reference sequence). CDR3 DNA: TGTGCCAGCAGGACAGGGAAGAGAAACTATGGCTACACCTTC. This codes for CASRTGKRNYGYTF.

The gene calls are TRBV9 and TRBJ2-2; 10 bases match TRBD1. CDR3 length: 15 amino acids. Germline CDR1 is SGDLS and CDR2 is YYNGEE. V lost 5 bases, J lost 7 bases, and 8 bases stayed unmatched. The CDR3 sequence is CASRTGTGVYGELFF. DNA of the CDR3: TGTGCCAGCAGGACCGGGACAGGGGTATACGGGGAGCTGTTTTTT.

The V gene is TRBV7-3, the J gene TRBJ2-7; D not certain. The germline CDR1 and CDR2 sequences are SGHTA and FQGTGA. The V end lost 5 bases, the J end lost 5 bases, and 10 bases lay between the germline ends. The CDR3 loop spans 12 amino acids. The CDR3 is CASSRTGDEQYF. The CDR3 nucleotides are TGTGCCAGCAGCCGAACGGGCGACGAGCAGTACTTC.

The rearrangement joins TRBV12-5 to TRBJ2-3; 11 bases align to TRBD2. The germline CDR1 and CDR2 sequences are LGHNT and FRNRAP. Trimming cost V 6 bases and J 1 base; bases outside gene matches: 3. The CDR3 contains 15 residues. The CDR3 loop is CASGMGLAGTDTQYF. CDR3 nucleotide sequence: TGTGCTAGTGGAATGGGACTAGCGGGCACAGATACGCAGTATTTT.

This clone is a singleton in its sample. The rearrangement links TRBV6-5 to TRBJ1-6; D is unclear. The germline V and J ends were trimmed by 7 bases and 9 bases, with 13 bases remaining between them. Germline V gene lookup returns CDR1 MNHEY and CDR2 SVGAGI. This CDR3 comprises 13 residues. The DNA for the CDR3 is TGTGCCAGCACGGCCGGGTTGGGTTCACCCCTCCACTTT. Encoded protein: CASTAGLGSPLHF.

In nucleotides, the CDR3 is TGTGCCAGCAGTTTAATCGGGGCAGAGGAAAAACTGTTTTTT. Its protein is CASSLIGAEEKLFF. This chain links TRBV28 with TRBJ1-4; tentative D call: TRBD1 (5 bases). CDR1 and CDR2 from the germline V gene are MDHEN and SYDVKM. The CDR3 covers 14 residues. Trimming removed 2 bases at V and 8 bases at J, with 12 bases between.

The V and J genes are TRBV6-5 and TRBJ2-3, with TRBD2 identical over 7 bases. Germline assignment: CDR1 MNHEY and CDR2 SVGAGI. The CDR3 sequence is 14 residues long. The trim removed 6 bases at V and 2 bases at J, leaving 5 bases unmatched. CDR3 protein: CASSPGRHTDTQYF. The CDR3 DNA reads TGTGCCAGCAGCCCCGGGAGGCACACAGATACGCAGTATTTT.